The entry below gives a single T cell receptor beta chain sequence along with its context. Antigen specificity is unknown. Assay used: immunoSEQ multiplex PCR; TCRdb lists only in-frame clones, some missing. The sample gives roughly 70,000 clones, 71% of which show up once; about 9.1% is in the top ten. Following autologous stem cell transplantation, relapse occurred in every patient, and exposure to brentuximab vedotin varied. This sample is drawn from a study of PD-1 blockade in classical Hodgkin lymphoma. Study overall: Patients had nivolumab dosed at 3 mg/kg, delivered intravenously every 2 weeks. General study results and limits: For complete responders, baseline diversity was comparable to that of newly diagnosed patients. Newly diagnosed patients were reported to exhibit reduced baseline TCR diversity relative to healthy donors.

V was trimmed by 7 bases and J by 0 bases, leaving 12 bases between them. The V gene's germline CDR1 is SGDLS and CDR2 YYNGEE. CDR3 size: 14 residues. The material sequenced was peripheral blood mononuclear cells (PBMCs), taken before the second cycle of nivolumab. This sequence joins TRBV9 and TRBJ2-3; D might be TRBD2 (7 bases). This receptor was identified in a human donor with classical Hodgkin lymphoma. The CDR3 sequence is CASRGGSSTDTQYF. The CDR3 DNA reads as TGTGCCAGCCGCGGGGGCTCTAGCACAGATACGCAGTATTTT.